One sample yielded the 27 T cell receptor beta chains listed below, sequenced in a study of cytomegalovirus exposure and HLA in healthy donors. Vbeta (60) and Jbeta (13) primers were used in the PCR. Here immunoSEQ multiplex PCR was the method, and the copy in TCRdb shows in-frame clones only, minus some. This sample has 90,000 to 100,000 clones, with approximately 70% found just once. The sequenced material came from PBMCs. Receptors originate from a man in his fifties in good health and CMV-seronegative.

The rearrangement joins TRBV2 to TRBJ1-2; D is unclear. Trimming removed 6 bases from V and 7 bases from J, with 18 bases in between. This CDR3 has 14 amino acids. Germline V gene sequence: CDR1 SNHLY, CDR2 FYNNEI. CDR3 in DNA: TGTGCCAGCAGGGTAATGGGAGACCTCACTGGCTACACCTTC. It encodes CASRVMGDLTGYTF.

The genes are TRBV5-1 and TRBJ1-1; D possibly corresponds to TRBD1 (6 bases). From germline, CDR1 is SGHRS and CDR2 YFSETQ. V was clipped by 1 base and J by 7 bases, with 8 bases between them. The CDR3 is 12 residues long. CDR3 in DNA: TGCGCCAGCAGCTTGACAGGGAATGAAGCTTTCTTT. It is translated as CASSLTGNEAFF.

V and J are TRBV9 and TRBJ1-3; no definite D call. V gave up 2 bases and J gave up 3 bases, with 9 bases separating them. Germline loops: CDR1 SGDLS, CDR2 YYNGEE. The CDR3 contains 14 residues. CDR3 coding DNA: TGTGCCAGCAGCGTCACCACATTTGGAAACACCATATATTTT. Translating gives CASSVTTFGNTIYF.

The V call is TRBV9, the J call TRBJ1-6; 7 positions agree with TRBD1. The CDR3 extends over 16 amino acids. V lost 4 bases and J lost 5; bases outside the gene matches: 9. Germline CDR1 SGDLS, CDR2 YYNGEE. In DNA, the CDR3 is TGTGCCAGCAGCATACTGCCCGGGACAGATAATTCACCCCTCCACTTT. Amino acids: CASSILPGTDNSPLHF.

This chain's CDR3 is CASSLVTAGRNYGYTF. The CDR3 nucleotides read TGTGCCAGCAGCTTAGTGACGGCAGGGAGGAACTATGGCTACACCTTC. V and J are TRBV7-2 and TRBJ1-2, with TRBD1 as a possible D gene (5 bases). Per the germline V gene, CDR1 is SGHTA and CDR2 is FQGNSA. Trimming pared 1 base from V and 2 bases from J, leaving 14 bases between. There are 16 residues in the CDR3.

This clone was seen only once. The chain uses TRBV7-8 and TRBJ2-1; weak D call: TRBD2 (5 bases). V dropped 4 bases and J dropped 3 bases, with 13 bases sitting between them. Germline CDR1 SGHVS, CDR2 FQNEAQ. The CDR3 is 15 amino acids. The CDR3 protein is CASSSPAGNYNEQFF. In DNA, the CDR3 is TGTGCCAGCAGCTCCCCGGCGGGCAACTACAATGAGCAGTTCTTC. Together with reference TRBV7-8 and TRBJ2-1, the CDR3 gives the full variable domain: GAGVSQSPRYKVAKRGQDVALRCDPISGHVSLFWYQQALGQGPEFLTYFQNEAQLDKSGLPSDRFFAERPEGSVSTLKIQRTQQEDSAVYLCASSSPAGNYNEQFFGPGTRLTVL.

As DNA, the CDR3 is TGTGCCAGCAGTCGGACGGACTGGATTGAAAAACTGTTTTTT. It encodes CASSRTDWIEKLFF. The chain joins TRBV2 to TRBJ1-4; no clear D gene. Between the trimmed V and J ends, which lost 5 bases and 7 bases, there was a span of 14 bases. The CDR3 spans 14 residues. The germline V gene has CDR1 SNHLY and CDR2 FYNNEI. Full variable domain (rest looked up from reference TRBV2 and TRBJ1-4): EPEVTQTPSHQVTQMGQEVILRCVPISNHLYFYWYRQILGQKVEFLVSFYNNEISEKSEIFDDQFSVERPDGSNFTLKIRSTKLEDSAMYFCASSRTDWIEKLFFGSGTQLSVL.

This rearrangement joins TRBV15 to TRBJ2-1, with TRBD2 matching over 8 bases. Per germline, CDR1 LNHNV and CDR2 YYDKDF (reference sequence). Trimming at V came to 5 bases and at J to 6 bases, leaving 3 bases not matched to a gene. The CDR3 consists of 13 residues. In nucleotides, the CDR3 is TGTGCCACCAGCCCAGGACTAGCCAATGAGCAGTTCTTC. Residues: CATSPGLANEQFF.

V and J are TRBV4-3 and TRBJ2-1, with D perhaps TRBD1 (6 bases). The CDR3 totals 15 residues. Trimming removed 2 bases from V and 2 bases from J, with 10 bases in between. Germline loops: CDR1 LGHNA, CDR2 YSLEER. CDR3 residues: CASSQTQGTYNEQFF. DNA for the CDR3: TGCGCCAGCAGCCAAACGCAGGGGACCTACAATGAGCAGTTCTTC.

The gene calls are TRBV10-2 and TRBJ2-5, with D maybe TRBD1 (5 bases). Trimming left V 5 bases short and J 5 bases short, with 18 bases between. The CDR3 is made up of 15 amino acids. Looked up from germline, CDR1 is WSHSY and CDR2 is SAAADI. The CDR3 coding sequence is TGCGCCAGCAGTCTTTTTGGCGGTGGGGCGGAGACCCAGTACTTC. This sequence encodes CASSLFGGGAETQYF.

This clone has only a few counts. Other DNA sequences within the sample encode an identical CDR3. The chain uses TRBV19 and TRBJ1-4; 7 positions agree with TRBD1. Germline CDR1 reads LNHDA; CDR2 reads SQIVND (reference sequence). V lost 5 bases to trimming and J lost 0 bases; unmatched junction nucleotides: 9. The CDR3 is 17 residues long. In DNA form, the CDR3 reads TGTGCCAGTAGTCCCCTCGAGACAGGGACAACTAATGAAAAACTGTTTTTT. Translating it yields CASSPLETGTTNEKLFF.

A few counts support this clone. The chain uses TRBV2 and TRBJ2-2; D is unresolved. CDR1 and CDR2 (germline): SNHLY, FYNNEI. This CDR3 contains 11 residues. The V gene lost 4 bases and the J gene lost 9 bases, with 6 bases spanning the gap. The CDR3 region is CASSGLRELFF. The CDR3 region has the DNA TGTGCCAGCAGTGGCCTACGGGAGCTGTTTTTT.

The chain recombines TRBV5-3 with TRBJ2-3, with TRBD2 matching 7 bases. TRBV5-3 is an open reading frame whose function is uncertain. The CDR3 runs 15 residues. J lost 4 bases, V lost 3 bases, and 8 bases had no gene match. The CDR3: CARSSGTTEPDTQYF. The CDR3 nucleotides read TGTGCCAGAAGCTCCGGGACTACCGAGCCAGATACGCAGTATTTT.

This chain uses TRBV5-1 with TRBJ2-2, with 12 positions matching TRBD2. V dropped 3 bases and J dropped 2; count of bases not matched to a gene: 2. CDR3 length equals 16 residues. CDR1 is SGHRS and CDR2 is YFSETQ in the germline V gene. The CDR3 protein is CASSWTSGVNTGELFF. CDR3 nucleotides: TGCGCCAGCAGCTGGACTAGCGGGGTAAACACCGGGGAGCTGTTTTTT.

The rearrangement uses TRBV28 and TRBJ2-7; 12 bases are shared with TRBD1. The CDR3 covers 15 residues. The germline V gene encodes CDR1 MDHEN and CDR2 SYDVKM. V shed 6 bases, J shed 6 bases, and the junction held 9 bases outside the gene matches. The CDR3 is CASSSSPGQGAEQYV. DNA for the CDR3: TGTGCCAGCAGCTCCTCACCGGGACAGGGGGCCGAGCAGTACGTC.

J is TRBJ1-2 and V is TRBV7-9, with D possibly matching TRBD1 (6 bases). V was clipped by 1 base and J by 4 bases, with 7 bases between them. This CDR3 has 13 residues. From germline, CDR1 is SEHNR and CDR2 FQNEAQ (reference sequence). The CDR3 here is CASSLGRGYGYTF. The DNA of the CDR3 is TGTGCCAGCAGCTTAGGCAGGGGCTATGGCTACACCTTC.

The J gene is TRBJ2-1, the V gene TRBV7-9; 9 bases are shared with TRBD2. The CDR3 is made up of 17 amino acids. V was pared by 4 bases and J by 5 bases, with 12 bases of the junction left unmatched. In germline, CDR1 is SEHNR, CDR2 FQNEAQ (reference sequence). The CDR3 nucleotides read TGTGCCAGCAGCTCCCCACAAGTGGTAGCGGGGGACAATGAGCAGTTCTTC. Translated, it gives CASSSPQVVAGDNEQFF.

V and J are TRBV7-9 and TRBJ1-5; no clear D gene. The germline CDR1 and CDR2 sequences are SEHNR and FQNEAQ (reference sequence). V was shortened by 8 bases and J by 0 bases, with 5 bases between the two germline ends. The length of the CDR3 is 12 residues. CDR3 nucleotide sequence: TGTGCCAGCGGAGATAGCAATCAGCCCCAGCATTTT. Translating it yields CASGDSNQPQHF. Supplemented by reference TRBV7-9 and TRBJ1-5, the full variable domain reads DTGVSQNPRHKITKRGQNVTFRCDPISEHNRLYWYRQTLGQGPEFLTYFQNEAQLEKSRLLSDRFSAERPKGSFSTLEIQRTEQGDSAMYLCASGDSNQPQHFGDGTRLSIL.

This clone came up a few times. The J gene is TRBJ1-1, the V gene TRBV5-4; no firm D call. V lost 5 bases and J lost 1, with 18 bases in between. This CDR3 spans 16 amino acids. Germline V gene data show CDR1 as SGHNT and CDR2 as YYREEE (reference sequence). The CDR3 reads CASSTGSRSGNTEAFF. The CDR3 nucleotides read TGTGCCAGCAGTACCGGAAGTCGTTCGGGGAACACTGAAGCTTTCTTT.

This rearrangement joins TRBV7-9 to TRBJ1-4; D uncertain. The CDR3 sequence is 16 residues long. V was pared by 6 bases and J by 0 bases, with 14 bases between. CDR1 is SEHNR and CDR2 is FQNEAQ in the germline V gene (reference sequence). The CDR3 reads CASRNLGSATNEKLFF. CDR3 sequence (DNA): TGTGCCAGCAGGAACCTCGGTAGTGCAACTAATGAAAAACTGTTTTTT.

The chain joins TRBV2 to TRBJ1-2, with no clear D. CDR1 is SNHLY, CDR2 FYNNEI, per germline. V shed 4 bases and J shed 7 bases, with 7 bases lying between them. This CDR3 spans 11 amino acids. The CDR3 DNA reads TGTGCCAGCAGTGCGGGGTTTGGCTACACCTTC. Amino acid sequence: CASSAGFGYTF.

The chain combines TRBV9 with TRBJ1-3, with 8 bases identical to TRBD1. Germline assignment: CDR1 SGDLS and CDR2 YYNGEE. The V and J ends lost 2 bases and 6 bases, in that order; junction bases with no gene match: 1. The CDR3 length is 13 residues. CDR3 sequence reads: CASSVGQENTIYF. CDR3 coding DNA: TGTGCCAGCAGCGTGGGACAGGAAAACACCATATATTTT. Full variable domain (missing parts from reference TRBV9 and TRBJ1-3): DSGVTQTPKHLITATGQRVTLRCSPRSGDLSVYWYQQSLDQGLQFLIQYYNGEERAKGNILERFSAQQFPDLHSELNLSSLELGDSALYFCASSVGQENTIYFGEGSWLTVV.

In regard to this clone: Additional DNA sequences in this sample encode the identical CDR3. This sequence joins TRBV5-6 and TRBJ2-5; perhaps TRBD2 as D (6 bases). V was clipped by 4 bases and J by 5 bases, with 21 bases between them. There are 16 residues in the CDR3. The germline CDR1 and CDR2 sequences are SGHDT and YYEEEE. CDR3 nucleotide sequence: TGTGCCAGCAGCCTGGACGGGGGACGGCGTGAGGAGACCCAGTACTTC. Translation gives CASSLDGGRREETQYF.

This chain uses TRBV4-2 with TRBJ2-7; 10 bases map to TRBD2. CDR1 and CDR2 from the germline V gene are LGHNA and YNFKEQ. Germline trimming cut 0 bases from V and 1 base from J; bases unmatched to any gene: 3. This CDR3 region has 16 residues. The CDR3 region has the DNA TGTGCCAGCAGCCAAGATCCTAGCGGGGGATCCTACGAGCAGTACTTC. Protein sequence: CASSQDPSGGSYEQYF.

V usage is TRBV5-1 and J usage is TRBJ1-2, with D unclear. V lost 3 bases and J 2 bases, leaving 14 bases between the germline ends. Germline CDR1 and CDR2: SGHRS and YFSETQ. The CDR3 has 15 residues. The CDR3 DNA sequence: TGCGCCAGCAGCTGGACGGTCGGGAACAACTATGGCTACACCTTC. Encoded protein: CASSWTVGNNYGYTF.

This chain joins TRBV19 and TRBJ1-1; TRBD1 is a possible D gene (5 bases). V was shortened by 1 base and J by 1 base, with 10 bases between the two germline ends. Germline CDR1 is LNHDA and CDR2 is SQIVND (reference sequence). CDR3 length: 15 residues. The CDR3 reads CASSIADSGNTEAFF. CDR3 in DNA: TGTGCCAGTAGTATAGCTGACAGTGGGAACACTGAAGCTTTCTTT.

V usage is TRBV30 and J usage is TRBJ1-5, with D maybe TRBD1 (6 bases). Deletions cut 2 bases from V and 0 bases from J, with 8 bases between. Germline V gene sequence: CDR1 GTSNPN, CDR2 SVGIG (reference sequence). The CDR3 spans 14 residues. The CDR3 DNA reads TGTGCCTGGAGTAGGGGGAATAGCAATCAGCCCCAGCATTTT. This codes for CAWSRGNSNQPQHF.